This TCR beta chain was recovered during a study of tumour-infiltrating T cells in Burkitt lymphoma (TCRdb year 2020). In the study overall: TCR repertoire data were correlated with clinical outcome; productive clonality predicted overall and progression-free survival, independent of established prognosticators including age at diagnosis.

The cysteine opens and the phenylalanine closes a CDR3 of 14 amino acids. The retained sequence is limited to the CDR3, 42 bases, with the frame set at the first base. V is clipped by 4 bases and J by 2 bases, and the sequence between their germline boundaries is 9 bases long. Via the germline V gene, CDR1 is SNHLY and CDR2 FYNNEI. To prepare the library, the immunoSEQ multiplex PCR assay was applied. The clones in this table, taken by TCRdb from immuneACCESS, are in-frame only. Not every clone is retained; where verified, under half of the shortfall comes from an unresolved V gene, and the cause of the rest is unknown. A total of roughly 15,000 clones appear in this sample, about 77% of them only once. In total, the top ten clones hold around 2.2% of the sample. Notes on this clone: The target of this receptor is not known. No much larger clone is present one base from it, and per-base qualities are unavailable.

Sequenced material: tumor tissue. The sequence was obtained from a human donor with diffuse large B-cell lymphoma. The chain employs TRBV2 and TRBJ1-5; no confident D gene assignment can be made. The CDR3 region reads CASSGVRGNQPQHF. The nucleotide sequence is given as TGTGCCAGCAGTGGAGTCCGGGGCAATCAGCCCCAGCATTTT.